This T cell receptor beta chain was identified in a study of T cells in Graves' hyperthyroidism and ophthalmopathy. Turning to the study itself: At the time of initial diagnosis and before any treatment, peripheral blood was collected.

V was shortened by 5 bases and J by 0 bases, with 5 bases between the two germline ends. The CDR3 spans 13 residues. The germline V gene encodes CDR1 DFQATT and CDR2 SNEGSKA (reference sequence). The CDR3 regions of TCR beta were amplified from RNA transcripts. Carried out on the TCR CDR3, a first-round RT-PCR used the HTBI primer set. TCRdb independently ran MiXCR on the multiplex PCR reads; one entry per CDR3 protein. The profile shows approximately 600,000 distinct CDR3 sequences, 14% of them singletons. Many counts were recorded for this clonotype. Its antigen is currently unknown. Study-level results: Before onset, ophthalmopathy was predicted by the model a median around 6.2 months earlier. Blood also carried most thyroid clonotypes expanded above 0.001.

Sequencing input: blood. V gene TRBV20-1 combines with J gene TRBJ2-6; D unclear. This TCR was recovered from a woman aged 18-35 years with Graves' ophthalmopathy. The CDR3 nucleotides read TGCAGTGCTTGGGGCTCTGGGGCCAACGTCCTGACTTTC. This sequence encodes CSAWGSGANVLTF.